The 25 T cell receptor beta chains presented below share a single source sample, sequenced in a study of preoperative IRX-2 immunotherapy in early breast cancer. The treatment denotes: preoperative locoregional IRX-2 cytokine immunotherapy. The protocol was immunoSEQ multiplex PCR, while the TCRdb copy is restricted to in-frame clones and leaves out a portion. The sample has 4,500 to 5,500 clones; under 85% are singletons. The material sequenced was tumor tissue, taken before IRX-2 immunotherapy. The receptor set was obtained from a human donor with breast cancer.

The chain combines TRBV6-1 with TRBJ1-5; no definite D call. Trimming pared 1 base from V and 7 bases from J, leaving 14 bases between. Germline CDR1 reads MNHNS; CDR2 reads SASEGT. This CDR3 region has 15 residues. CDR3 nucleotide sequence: TGTGCCAGCAGTGAAGATTTTGTGGTTAACCAGCCCCAGCATTTT. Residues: CASSEDFVVNQPQHF.

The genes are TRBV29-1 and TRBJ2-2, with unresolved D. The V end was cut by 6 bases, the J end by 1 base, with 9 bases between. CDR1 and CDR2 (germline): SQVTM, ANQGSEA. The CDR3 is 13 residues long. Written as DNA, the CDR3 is TGCAGCGTCTCGAGTTTGAACACCGGGGAGCTGTTTTTT. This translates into CSVSSLNTGELFF.

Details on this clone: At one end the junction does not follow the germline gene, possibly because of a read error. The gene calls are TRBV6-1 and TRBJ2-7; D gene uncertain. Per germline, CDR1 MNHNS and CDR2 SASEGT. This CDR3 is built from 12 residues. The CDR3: CAISEARGEQYF. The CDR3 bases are TGTGCCATCAGTGAAGCCCGTGGGGAGCAGTACTTC.

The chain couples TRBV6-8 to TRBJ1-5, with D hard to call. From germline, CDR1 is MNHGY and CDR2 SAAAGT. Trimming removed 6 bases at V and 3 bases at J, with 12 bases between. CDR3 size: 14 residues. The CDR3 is CASSPPGDNQPQHF. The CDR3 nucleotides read TGTGCCAGCAGCCCCCCCGGGGACAATCAGCCCCAGCATTTT.

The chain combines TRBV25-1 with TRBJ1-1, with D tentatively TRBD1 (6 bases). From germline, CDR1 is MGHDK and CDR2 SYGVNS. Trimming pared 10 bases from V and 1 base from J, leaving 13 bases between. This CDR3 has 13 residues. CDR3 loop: CATGGAANTEAFF. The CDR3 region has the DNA TGTGCCACCGGGGGGGCGGCGAACACTGAAGCTTTCTTT.

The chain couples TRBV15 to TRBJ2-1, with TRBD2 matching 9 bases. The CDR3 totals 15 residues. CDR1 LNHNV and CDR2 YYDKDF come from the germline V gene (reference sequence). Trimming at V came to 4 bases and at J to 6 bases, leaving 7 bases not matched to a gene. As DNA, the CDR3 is TGTGCCACCAGCAACCTAGCGGGACCCATCAATGAGCAGTTCTTC. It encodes CATSNLAGPINEQFF.

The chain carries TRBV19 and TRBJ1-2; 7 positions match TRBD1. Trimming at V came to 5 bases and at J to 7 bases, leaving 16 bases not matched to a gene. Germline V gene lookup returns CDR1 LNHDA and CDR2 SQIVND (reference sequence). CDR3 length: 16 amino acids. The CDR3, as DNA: TGTGCCAGTAGTTCCCGCGAGGGGAGGGGGCTAGGTGGCTACACCTTC. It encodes CASSSREGRGLGGYTF. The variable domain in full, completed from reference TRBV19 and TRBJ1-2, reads DGGITQSPKYLFRKEGQNVTLSCEQNLNHDAMYWYRQDPGQGLRLIYYSQIVNDFQKGDIAEGYSVSREKKESFPLTVTSAQKNPTAFYLCASSSREGRGLGGYTFGSGTRLTVV.

CDR3 sequence reads: CSVAYSVGLAGGGRETQYF. DNA of the CDR3: TGCAGCGTTGCCTATAGTGTCGGACTAGCGGGAGGAGGTAGGGAGACCCAGTACTTC. The chain uses TRBV29-1 and TRBJ2-5; 14 bases align to TRBD2. The CDR3 covers 19 residues. V dropped 4 bases and J dropped 5; count of bases not matched to a gene: 18. Germline CDR1 and CDR2: SQVTM and ANQGSEA.

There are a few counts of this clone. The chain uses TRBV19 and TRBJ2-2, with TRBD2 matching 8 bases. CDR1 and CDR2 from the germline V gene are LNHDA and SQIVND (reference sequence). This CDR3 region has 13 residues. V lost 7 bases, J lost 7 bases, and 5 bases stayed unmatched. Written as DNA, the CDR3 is TGTGCCAGTAAGCGTAGCGGGAACGGGGAGCTGTTTTTT. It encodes CASKRSGNGELFF.

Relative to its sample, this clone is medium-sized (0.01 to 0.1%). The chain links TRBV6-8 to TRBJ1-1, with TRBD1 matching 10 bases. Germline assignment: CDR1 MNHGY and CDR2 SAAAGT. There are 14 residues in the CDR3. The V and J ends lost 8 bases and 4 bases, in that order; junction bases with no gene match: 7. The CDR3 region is CASQPGQGFTEAFF. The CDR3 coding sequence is TGTGCCAGCCAACCGGGACAGGGGTTCACTGAAGCTTTCTTT.

CDR3: CASSPSTDTQYF. In DNA, the CDR3 is TGTGCCAGTTCCCCTAGCACAGATACGCAGTATTTT. The rearrangement uses TRBV28 and TRBJ2-3; D remains unclear. Trimming shortened V by 9 bases and J by 0 bases, and 7 bases separated the two germline ends. The CDR3 spans 12 residues. Germline loops: CDR1 MDHEN, CDR2 SYDVKM.

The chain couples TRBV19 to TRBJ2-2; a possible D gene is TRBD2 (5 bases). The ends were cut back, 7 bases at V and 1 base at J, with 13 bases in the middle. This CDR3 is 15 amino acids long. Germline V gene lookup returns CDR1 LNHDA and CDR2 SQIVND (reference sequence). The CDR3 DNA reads TGTGCCAGTACAAGGAGCGGCCTGAACACCGGGGAGCTGTTTTTT. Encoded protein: CASTRSGLNTGELFF. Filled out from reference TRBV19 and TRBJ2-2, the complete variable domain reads DGGITQSPKYLFRKEGQNVTLSCEQNLNHDAMYWYRQDPGQGLRLIYYSQIVNDFQKGDIAEGYSVSREKKESFPLTVTSAQKNPTAFYLCASTRSGLNTGELFFGEGSRLTVL.

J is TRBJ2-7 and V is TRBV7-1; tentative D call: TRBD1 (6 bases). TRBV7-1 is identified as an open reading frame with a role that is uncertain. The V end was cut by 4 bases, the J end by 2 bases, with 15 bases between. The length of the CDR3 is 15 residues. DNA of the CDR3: TGTGCCAGCAGCTTAGCCTCACAGGGAGCCTACGAGCAGTACTTC. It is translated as CASSLASQGAYEQYF.

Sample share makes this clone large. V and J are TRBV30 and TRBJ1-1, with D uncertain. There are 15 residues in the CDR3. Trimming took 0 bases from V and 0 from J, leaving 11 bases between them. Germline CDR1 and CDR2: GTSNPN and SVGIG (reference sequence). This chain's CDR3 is CAWSVGSSMNTEAFF. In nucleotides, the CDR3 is TGTGCCTGGAGTGTAGGCAGTTCCATGAACACTGAAGCTTTCTTT.

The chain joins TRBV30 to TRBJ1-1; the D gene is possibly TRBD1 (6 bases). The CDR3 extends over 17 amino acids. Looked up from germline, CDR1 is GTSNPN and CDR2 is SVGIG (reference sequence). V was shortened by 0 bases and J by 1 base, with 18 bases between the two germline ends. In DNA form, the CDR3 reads TGTGCCTGGAGTGTAATCCGGACTCCGGGACAGAACACTGAAGCTTTCTTT. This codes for CAWSVIRTPGQNTEAFF.

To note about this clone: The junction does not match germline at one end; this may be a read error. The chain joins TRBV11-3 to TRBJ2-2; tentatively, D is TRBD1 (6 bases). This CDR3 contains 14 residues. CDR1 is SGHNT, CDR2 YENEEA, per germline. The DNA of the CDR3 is TGTGCTAGCAGCCCCCAGGGGTACGCCGGGGAGCTGTTTTTT. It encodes CASSPQGYAGELFF.

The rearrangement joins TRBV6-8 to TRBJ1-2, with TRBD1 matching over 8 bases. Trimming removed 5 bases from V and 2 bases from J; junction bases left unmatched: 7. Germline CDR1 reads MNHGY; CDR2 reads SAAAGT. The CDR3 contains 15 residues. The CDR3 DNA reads TGTGCCAGCAGTGACCGTGGACAGGGAAACTATGGCTACACCTTC. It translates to CASSDRGQGNYGYTF.

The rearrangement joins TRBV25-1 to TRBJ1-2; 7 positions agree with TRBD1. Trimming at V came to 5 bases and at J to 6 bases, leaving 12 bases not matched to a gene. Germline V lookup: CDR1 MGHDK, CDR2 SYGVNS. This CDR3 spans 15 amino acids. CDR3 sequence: CASSFVDRVRDGYTF. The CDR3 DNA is TGTGCCAGCAGTTTCGTCGACAGGGTAAGGGATGGCTACACCTTC.

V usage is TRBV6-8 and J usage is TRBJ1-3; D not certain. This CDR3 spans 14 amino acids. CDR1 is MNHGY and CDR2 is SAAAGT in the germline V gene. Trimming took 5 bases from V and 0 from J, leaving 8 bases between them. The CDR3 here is CASSKLDSGNTIYF. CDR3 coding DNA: TGTGCCAGCAGTAAATTGGACTCTGGAAACACCATATATTTT.

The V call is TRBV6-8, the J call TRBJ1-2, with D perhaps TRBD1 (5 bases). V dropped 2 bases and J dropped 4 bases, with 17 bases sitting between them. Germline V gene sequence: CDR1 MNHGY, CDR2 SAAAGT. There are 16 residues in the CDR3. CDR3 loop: CASSYQDSGTVYGYTF. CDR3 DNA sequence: TGTGCCAGCAGTTACCAAGATTCCGGGACGGTCTATGGCTACACCTTC.

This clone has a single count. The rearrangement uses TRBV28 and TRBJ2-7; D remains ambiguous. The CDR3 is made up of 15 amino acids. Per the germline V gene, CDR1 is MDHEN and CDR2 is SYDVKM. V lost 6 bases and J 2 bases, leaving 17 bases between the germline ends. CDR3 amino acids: CASSSPGISAYEQYF. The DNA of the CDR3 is TGTGCCAGCAGCTCCCCCGGTATATCAGCCTACGAGCAGTACTTC.

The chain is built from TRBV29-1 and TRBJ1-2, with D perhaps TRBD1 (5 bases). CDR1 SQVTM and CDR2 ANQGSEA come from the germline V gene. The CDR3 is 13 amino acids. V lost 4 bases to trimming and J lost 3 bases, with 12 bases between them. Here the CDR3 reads CSVAAGTDYGYTF. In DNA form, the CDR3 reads TGCAGCGTTGCGGCCGGGACGGACTATGGCTACACCTTC. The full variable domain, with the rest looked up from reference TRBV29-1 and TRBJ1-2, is SAVISQKPSRDICQRGTSLTIQCQVDSQVTMMFWYRQQPGQSLTLIATANQGSEATYESGFVIDKFPISRPNLTFSTLTVSNMSPEDSSIYLCSVAAGTDYGYTFGSGTRLTVV.

The CDR3 region has the DNA TGCGCCAGCAGTCGGCTCCTTGGAGGACGCTATGGCTACACCTTC. Its protein is CASSRLLGGRYGYTF. The chain recombines TRBV23-1 with TRBJ1-2; D uncertain. TRBV23-1 falls under the ORF class, with uncertain function. Trimming cost V 4 bases and J 4 bases, with 16 bases left between them. This CDR3 is built from 15 residues.

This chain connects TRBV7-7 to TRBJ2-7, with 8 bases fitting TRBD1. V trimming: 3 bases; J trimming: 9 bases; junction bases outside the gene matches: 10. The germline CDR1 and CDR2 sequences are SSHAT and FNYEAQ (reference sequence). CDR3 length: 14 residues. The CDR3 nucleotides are TGTGCCAGCAGCTTCACCTCGGACAGGGTGGCGCAGTACTTC. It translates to CASSFTSDRVAQYF.

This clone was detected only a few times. Written as DNA, the CDR3 is TGTGCCAGCTCACCCTTCCACCCGGGACAGGGAGAGTCGCGCAATCAGCCCCAGCATTTT. Protein: CASSPFHPGQGESRNQPQHF. J is TRBJ1-5 and V is TRBV18, with TRBD1 matching 9 bases. Germline V gene data show CDR1 as KGHSH and CDR2 as LQKENI. Unmatched junction bases numbered 17, after V lost 3 bases and J lost 2 bases. The CDR3 runs 20 residues.